Reported below is one TCR beta chain. V dropped 3 bases and J dropped 4 bases, with 10 bases sitting between them. Germline assignment: CDR1 GTSNPN and CDR2 SVGIG (reference sequence). The length of the CDR3 is 13 residues. This sample was taken from a study of blood T cell repertoires in COVID-19. Study at large: The United States, Italy and Spain provided the acute and convalescent COVID-19 samples. T cells, B-cell-depleted T cells, or PBMCs supplied cDNA or gDNA.

Study processing details: By means of reference gene primer amplification, nucleated cell counts were estimated. Profiled with immunoSEQ multiplex PCR; TCRdb holds only in-frame clones, not every one. The DNA was the basis for D and trimming; V, J and clone size are from that table. The repertoire consists of roughly 140,000 clones, with less than 85% occurring once and the leading ten covering under 9.5%. The chain links TRBV30 to TRBJ1-5, with a weak D call TRBD1 (5 bases). Sequencing input: peripheral blood. The sequence came from a woman of 80 years or more in a cohort sampled during active or convalescent COVID-19. The CDR3 DNA follows: TGTGCCTGGAGCGCAGACAGTAATCAGCCCCAGCATTTT. Translating it yields CAWSADSNQPQHF.